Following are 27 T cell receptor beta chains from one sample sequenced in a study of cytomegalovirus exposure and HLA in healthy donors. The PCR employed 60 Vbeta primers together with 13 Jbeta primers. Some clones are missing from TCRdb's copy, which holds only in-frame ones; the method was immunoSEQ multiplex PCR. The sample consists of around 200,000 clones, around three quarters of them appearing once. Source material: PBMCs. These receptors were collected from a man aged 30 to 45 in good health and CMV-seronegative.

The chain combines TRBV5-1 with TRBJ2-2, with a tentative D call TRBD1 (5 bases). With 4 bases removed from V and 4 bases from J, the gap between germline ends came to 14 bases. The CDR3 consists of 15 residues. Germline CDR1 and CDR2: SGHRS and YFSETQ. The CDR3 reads CASSEAGSGTGELFF. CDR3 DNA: TGCGCCAGCAGCGAGGCAGGGTCGGGCACCGGGGAGCTGTTTTTT.

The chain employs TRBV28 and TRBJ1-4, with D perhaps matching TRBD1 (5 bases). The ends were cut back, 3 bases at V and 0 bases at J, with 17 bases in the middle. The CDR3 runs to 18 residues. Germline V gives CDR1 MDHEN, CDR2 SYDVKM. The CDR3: CASSFGISAGATNEKLFF. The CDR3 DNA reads TGTGCCAGCAGTTTTGGTATCTCCGCGGGGGCAACTAATGAAAAACTGTTTTTT.

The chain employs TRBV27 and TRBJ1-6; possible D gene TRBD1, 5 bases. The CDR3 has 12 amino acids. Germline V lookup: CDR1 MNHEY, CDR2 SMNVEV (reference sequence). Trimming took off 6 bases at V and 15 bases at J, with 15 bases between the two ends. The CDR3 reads CASSQGSRGLHF. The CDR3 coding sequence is TGTGCCAGCAGCCAGGGATCGCGAGGCCTCCACTTT.

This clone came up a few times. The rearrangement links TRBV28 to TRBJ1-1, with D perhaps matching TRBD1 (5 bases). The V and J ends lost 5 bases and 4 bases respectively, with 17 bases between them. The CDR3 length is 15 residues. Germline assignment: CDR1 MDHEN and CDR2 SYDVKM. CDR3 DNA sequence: TGTGCCAGCAGTACCCCGGGGGGAGGGGCCACTGAAGCTTTCTTT. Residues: CASSTPGGGATEAFF.

In nucleotides, the CDR3 is TGCGCCAGCAGCTTGGGGGCCTACTACGAGCAGTACTTC. It yields the protein CASSLGAYYEQYF. J is TRBJ2-7 and V is TRBV5-1, with unresolved D. V was pared by 0 bases and J by 3 bases, with 7 bases between. The CDR3 loop spans 13 amino acids. The V gene's germline CDR1 is SGHRS and CDR2 YFSETQ.

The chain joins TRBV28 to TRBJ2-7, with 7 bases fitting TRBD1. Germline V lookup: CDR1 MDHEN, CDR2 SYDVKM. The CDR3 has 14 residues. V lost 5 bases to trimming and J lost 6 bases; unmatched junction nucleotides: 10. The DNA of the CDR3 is TGTGCCAGCAGTCCGGACAGGTTGAATCGCGAGCAGTACTTC. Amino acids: CASSPDRLNREQYF.

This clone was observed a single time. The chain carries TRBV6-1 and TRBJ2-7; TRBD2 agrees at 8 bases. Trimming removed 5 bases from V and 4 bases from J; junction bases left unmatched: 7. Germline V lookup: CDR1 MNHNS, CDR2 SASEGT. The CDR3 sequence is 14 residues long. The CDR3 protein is CASSLGASGYEQYF. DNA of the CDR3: TGTGCCAGCAGTCTTGGGGCTAGCGGGTACGAGCAGTACTTC.

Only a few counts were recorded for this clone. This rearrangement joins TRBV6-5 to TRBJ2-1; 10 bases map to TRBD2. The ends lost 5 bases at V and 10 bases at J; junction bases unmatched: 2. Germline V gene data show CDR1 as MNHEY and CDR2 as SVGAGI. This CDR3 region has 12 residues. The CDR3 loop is CASSTSGEEQFF. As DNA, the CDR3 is TGTGCCAGCAGTACTAGCGGGGAAGAGCAGTTCTTC.

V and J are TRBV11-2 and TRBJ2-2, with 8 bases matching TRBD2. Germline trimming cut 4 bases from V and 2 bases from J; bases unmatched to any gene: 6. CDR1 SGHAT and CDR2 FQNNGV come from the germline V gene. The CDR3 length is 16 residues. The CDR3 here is CASSSGGTYNTGELFF. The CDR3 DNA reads TGTGCCAGCAGCTCGGGGGGGACTTACAACACCGGGGAGCTGTTTTTT.

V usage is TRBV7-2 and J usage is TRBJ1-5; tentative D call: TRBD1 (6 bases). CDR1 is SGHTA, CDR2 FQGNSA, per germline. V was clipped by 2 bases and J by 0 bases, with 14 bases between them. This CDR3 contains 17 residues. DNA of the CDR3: TGTGCCAGCAGCTTATTCTCCGCAGGGGTTAGCAATCAGCCCCAGCATTTT. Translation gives CASSLFSAGVSNQPQHF.

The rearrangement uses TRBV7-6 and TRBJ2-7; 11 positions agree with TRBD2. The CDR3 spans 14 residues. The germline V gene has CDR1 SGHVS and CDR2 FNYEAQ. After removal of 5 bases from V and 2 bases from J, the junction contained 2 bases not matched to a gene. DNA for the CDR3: TGTGCCAGCAGCCGACTAGCGGGAACCTACGAGCAGTACTTC. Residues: CASSRLAGTYEQYF.

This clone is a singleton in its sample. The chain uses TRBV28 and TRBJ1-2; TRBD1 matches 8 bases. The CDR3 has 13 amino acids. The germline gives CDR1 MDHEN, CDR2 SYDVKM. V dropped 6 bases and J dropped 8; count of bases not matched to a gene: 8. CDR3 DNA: TGTGCCAGCAGGTTCCCAGGGGGCTGGGGCTACACCTTC. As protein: CASRFPGGWGYTF.

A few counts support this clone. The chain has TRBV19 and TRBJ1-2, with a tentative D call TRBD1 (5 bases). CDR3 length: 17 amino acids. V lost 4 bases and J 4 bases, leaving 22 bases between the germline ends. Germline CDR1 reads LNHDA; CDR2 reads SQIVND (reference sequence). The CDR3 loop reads CASSRRTPPDLSYGYTF. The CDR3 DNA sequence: TGTGCCAGTAGTAGACGGACACCACCTGATTTGAGCTATGGCTACACCTTC.

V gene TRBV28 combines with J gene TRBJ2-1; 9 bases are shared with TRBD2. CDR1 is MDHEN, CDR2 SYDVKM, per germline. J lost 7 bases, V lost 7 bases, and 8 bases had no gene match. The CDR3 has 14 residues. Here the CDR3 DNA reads TGTGCCAGCACCGTAGCGGGAGTTAGGAATGAGCAGTTCTTC. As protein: CASTVAGVRNEQFF. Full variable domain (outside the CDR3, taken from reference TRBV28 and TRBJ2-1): DVKVTQSSRYLVKRTGEKVFLECVQDMDHENMFWYRQDPGLGLRLIYFSYDVKMKEKGDIPEGYSVSREKKERFSLILESASTNQTSMYLCASTVAGVRNEQFFGPGTRLTVL.

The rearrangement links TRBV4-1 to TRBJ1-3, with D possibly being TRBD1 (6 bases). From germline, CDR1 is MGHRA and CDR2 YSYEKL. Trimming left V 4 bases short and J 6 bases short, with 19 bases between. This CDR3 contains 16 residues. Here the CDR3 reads CASSPIGRDKENTIYF. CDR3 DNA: TGCGCCAGCAGCCCTATCGGCAGGGACAAGGAAAACACCATATATTTT.

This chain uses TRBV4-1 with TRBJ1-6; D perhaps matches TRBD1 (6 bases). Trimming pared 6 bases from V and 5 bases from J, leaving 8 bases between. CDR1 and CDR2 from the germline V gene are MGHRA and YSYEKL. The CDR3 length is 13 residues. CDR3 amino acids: CASSGQNNSPLHF. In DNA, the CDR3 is TGCGCCAGCAGTGGACAGAATAATTCACCCCTCCACTTT.

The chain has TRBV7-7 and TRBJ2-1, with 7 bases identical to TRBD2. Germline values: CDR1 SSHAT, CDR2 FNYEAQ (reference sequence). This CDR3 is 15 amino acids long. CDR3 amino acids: CASGPPAGLFNEQFF. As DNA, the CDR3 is TGTGCTAGCGGACCCCCAGCGGGACTCTTCAATGAGCAGTTCTTC.

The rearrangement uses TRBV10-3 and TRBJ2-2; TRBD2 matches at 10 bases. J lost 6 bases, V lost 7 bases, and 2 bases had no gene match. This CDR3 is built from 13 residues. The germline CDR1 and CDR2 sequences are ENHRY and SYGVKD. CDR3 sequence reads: CAIKLAGAGELFF. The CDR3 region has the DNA TGTGCCATCAAGCTAGCGGGAGCCGGGGAGCTGTTTTTT.

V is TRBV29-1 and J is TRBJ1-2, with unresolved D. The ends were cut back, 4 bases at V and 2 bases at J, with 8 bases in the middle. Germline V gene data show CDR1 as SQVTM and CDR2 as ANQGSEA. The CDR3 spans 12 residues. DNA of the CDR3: TGCAGCGTTGTAAACGAGAACTATGGCTACACCTTC. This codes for CSVVNENYGYTF.

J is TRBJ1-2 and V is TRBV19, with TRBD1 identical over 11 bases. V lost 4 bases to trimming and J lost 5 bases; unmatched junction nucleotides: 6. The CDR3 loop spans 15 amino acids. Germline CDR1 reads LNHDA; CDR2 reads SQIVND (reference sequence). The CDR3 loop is CASSTGDRGGYGYTF. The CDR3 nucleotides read TGTGCCAGTAGTACCGGGGACAGGGGGGGGTATGGCTACACCTTC.

The CDR3 coding sequence is TGTGCCAGCAGTTTGCTAGCTGGTGCCTCTGGAAACACCATATATTTT. Protein sequence: CASSLLAGASGNTIYF. V usage is TRBV28 and J usage is TRBJ1-3; D is ambiguous. This CDR3 region has 16 residues. The germline V gene encodes CDR1 MDHEN and CDR2 SYDVKM. The V gene lost 3 bases and the J gene lost 0 bases, with 12 bases spanning the gap.

The DNA for the CDR3 is TGTGCCTGGAGTGTTTTCCGAACTAGCGGGAGGCGGAGGACAGATACGCAGTATTTT. Encoded protein: CAWSVFRTSGRRRTDTQYF. The chain carries TRBV30 and TRBJ2-3, with TRBD2 identical over 12 bases. In germline, CDR1 is GTSNPN, CDR2 SVGIG (reference sequence). V trimming: 0 bases; J trimming: 3 bases; junction bases outside the gene matches: 13. The CDR3 is 19 residues long.

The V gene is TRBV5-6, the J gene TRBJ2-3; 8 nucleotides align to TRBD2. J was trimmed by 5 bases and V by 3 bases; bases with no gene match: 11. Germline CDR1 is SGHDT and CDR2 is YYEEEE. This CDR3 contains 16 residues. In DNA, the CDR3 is TGTGCCAGCAGCTCAATGACTAGCGTCCCTCGAGATACGCAGTATTTT. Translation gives CASSSMTSVPRDTQYF.

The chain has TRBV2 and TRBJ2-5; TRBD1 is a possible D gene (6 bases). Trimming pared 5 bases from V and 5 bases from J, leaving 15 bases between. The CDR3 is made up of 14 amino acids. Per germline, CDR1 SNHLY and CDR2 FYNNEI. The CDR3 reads CASSLLGGRETQYF. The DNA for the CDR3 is TGTGCCAGCAGTCTACTAGGGGGTCGGGAGACCCAGTACTTC.

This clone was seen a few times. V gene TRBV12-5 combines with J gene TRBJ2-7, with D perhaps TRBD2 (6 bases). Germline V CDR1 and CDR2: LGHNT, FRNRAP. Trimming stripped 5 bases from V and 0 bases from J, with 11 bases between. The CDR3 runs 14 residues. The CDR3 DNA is TGTGCTAGTGGTCAGGACGGGAGCTCCTACGAGCAGTACTTC. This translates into CASGQDGSSYEQYF.

The CDR3 DNA is TGTGTAGCGGGAGGCACCTACAATGAGCAGTTCTTC. Its translation is CVAGGTYNEQFF. This chain uses TRBV10-3 with TRBJ2-1, with 10 bases that match TRBD2. The germline CDR1 and CDR2 sequences are ENHRY and SYGVKD. The CDR3 has 12 amino acids.

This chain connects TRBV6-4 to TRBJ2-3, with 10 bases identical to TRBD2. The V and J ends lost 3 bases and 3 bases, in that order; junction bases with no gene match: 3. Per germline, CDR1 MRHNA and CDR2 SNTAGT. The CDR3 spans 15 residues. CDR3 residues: CASSEASGSTDTQYF. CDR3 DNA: TGTGCCAGCAGTGAGGCTAGCGGGAGTACAGATACGCAGTATTTT.